The source of this T cell receptor (beta chain) is a study of blood T cell repertoires in COVID-19. Study-level information: COVID-19 samples, acute and convalescent, were from the United States, Italy and Spain. Sources were T cells, B-cell-depleted T cells, or PBMCs; the material itself was cDNA or gDNA.

The CDR3 sequence is 14 residues long. This clone was counted once. As processed by the authors: Nucleated cell counts were estimated from reference gene primer amplification. Clones were read by immunoSEQ multiplex PCR, and TCRdb kept only the in-frame ones, dropping some. The V and J calls and clone size are taken from that table; D and trimming were inferred from the DNA. The table records approximately 670,000 clones, about 90% of them present only once. This chain joins TRBV12-1 and TRBJ1-4; whether TRBD1, the table's D call, matches the DNA was not checked. TRBV12-1 is deemed a pseudogene. The specimen sequenced was peripheral blood. The clonotype comes from a woman aged 18-29 years with acute or convalescent COVID-19. The CDR3 reads CASSLRGRREKLFF. CDR3 DNA sequence: TGTGCCAGCAGCCTCAGGGGGCGTCGTGAAAAACTGTTTTTT.